This T cell receptor beta chain originates from a study of CD8 T cells in ankylosing spondylitis. Germline V gives CDR1 SQVTM, CDR2 ANQGSEA. This CDR3 contains 13 residues. Germline trimming cut 7 bases from V and 0 bases from J; bases unmatched to any gene: 5. Via MiXCR, TCRdb re-called the 5' RACE reads, giving one row per CDR3 protein. The repertoire consists of almost 250,000 distinct CDR3 sequences, with 32% occurring once and the leading ten covering approximately 4%. Findings and limits, study-wide: Some motif variants were previously reported in reactive arthritis synovial fluid and blood. Reportedly, disease-linked clones are significantly enriched in ankylosing spondylitis patients' matched synovial fluid.

This clonotype was detected only a few times. The antigen remains unidentified. Sample: blood, either unsorted or a sorted T cell fraction (not recorded which). The chain joins TRBV29-1 to TRBJ1-2, with 7 nucleotides matching TRBD1. This receptor was obtained from a male donor with ankylosing spondylitis or in good health (not recorded which). CDR3 nucleotide sequence: TGCAGCGCCCATGACAGGGCTAACTATGGCTACACCTTC. It encodes CSAHDRANYGYTF.